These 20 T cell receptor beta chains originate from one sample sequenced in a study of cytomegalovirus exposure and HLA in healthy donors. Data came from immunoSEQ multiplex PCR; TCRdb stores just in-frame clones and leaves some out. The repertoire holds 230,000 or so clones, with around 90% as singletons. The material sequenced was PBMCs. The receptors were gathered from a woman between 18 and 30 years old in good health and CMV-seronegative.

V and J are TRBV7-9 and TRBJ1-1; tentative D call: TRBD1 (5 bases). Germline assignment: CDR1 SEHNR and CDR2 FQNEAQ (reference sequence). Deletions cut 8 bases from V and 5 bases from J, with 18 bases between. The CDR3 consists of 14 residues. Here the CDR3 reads CASEARVGKTEAFF. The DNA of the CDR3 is TGTGCCAGCGAGGCCAGGGTGGGGAAGACTGAAGCTTTCTTT. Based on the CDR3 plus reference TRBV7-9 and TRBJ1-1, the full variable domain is DTGVSQNPRHKITKRGQNVTFRCDPISEHNRLYWYRQTLGQGPEFLTYFQNEAQLEKSRLLSDRFSAERPKGSFSTLEIQRTEQGDSAMYLCASEARVGKTEAFFGQGTRLTVV.

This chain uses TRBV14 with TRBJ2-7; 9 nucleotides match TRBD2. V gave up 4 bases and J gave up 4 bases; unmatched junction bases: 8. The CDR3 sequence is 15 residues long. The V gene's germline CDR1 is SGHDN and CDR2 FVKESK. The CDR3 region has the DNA TGTGCCAGCAGCCCACAGGCTAGCGGGAATTACGAGCAGTACTTC. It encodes CASSPQASGNYEQYF. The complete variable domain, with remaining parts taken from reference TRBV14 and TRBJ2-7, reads EAGVTQFPSHSVIEKGQTVTLRCDPISGHDNLYWYRRVMGKEIKFLLHFVKESKQDESGMPNNRFLAERTGGTYSTLKVQPAELEDSGVYFCASSPQASGNYEQYFGPGTRLTVT.

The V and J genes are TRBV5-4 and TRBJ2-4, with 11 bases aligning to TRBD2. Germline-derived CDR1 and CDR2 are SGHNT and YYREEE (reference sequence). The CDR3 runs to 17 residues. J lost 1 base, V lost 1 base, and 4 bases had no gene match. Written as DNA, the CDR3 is TGTGCCAGCAGCTTGAATAGCGGGAGGGCCGCCAAAAACATTCAGTACTTC. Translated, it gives CASSLNSGRAAKNIQYF.

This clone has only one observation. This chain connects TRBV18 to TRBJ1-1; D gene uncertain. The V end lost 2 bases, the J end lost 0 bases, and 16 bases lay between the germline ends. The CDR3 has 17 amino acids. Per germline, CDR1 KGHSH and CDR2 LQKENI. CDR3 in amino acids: CASSPIRSDLMNTEAFF. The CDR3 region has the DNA TGTGCCAGCTCACCAATTCGCAGCGACCTCATGAACACTGAAGCTTTCTTT.

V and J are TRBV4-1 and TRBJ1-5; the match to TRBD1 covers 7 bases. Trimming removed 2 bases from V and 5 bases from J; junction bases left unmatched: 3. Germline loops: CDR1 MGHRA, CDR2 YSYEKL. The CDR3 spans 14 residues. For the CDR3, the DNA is TGCGCCAGCAGCCAACAACAGGGGTATCAGCCCCAGCATTTT. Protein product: CASSQQQGYQPQHF.

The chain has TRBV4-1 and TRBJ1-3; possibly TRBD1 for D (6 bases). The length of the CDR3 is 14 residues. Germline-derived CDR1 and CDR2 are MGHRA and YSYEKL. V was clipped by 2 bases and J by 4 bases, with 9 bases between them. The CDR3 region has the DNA TGCGCCAGCAGCCAACCCGGACAGGGAAACACCATATATTTT. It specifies CASSQPGQGNTIYF.

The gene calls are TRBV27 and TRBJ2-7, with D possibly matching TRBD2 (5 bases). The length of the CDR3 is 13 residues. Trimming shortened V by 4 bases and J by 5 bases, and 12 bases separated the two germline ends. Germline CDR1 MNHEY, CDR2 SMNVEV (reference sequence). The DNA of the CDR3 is TGTGCCAGCAGTTACGAGGGTACAAACGAGCAGTACTTC. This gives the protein CASSYEGTNEQYF.

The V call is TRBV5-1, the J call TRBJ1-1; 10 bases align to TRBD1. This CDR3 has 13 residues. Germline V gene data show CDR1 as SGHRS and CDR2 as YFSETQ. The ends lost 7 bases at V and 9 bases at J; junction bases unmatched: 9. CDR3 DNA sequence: TGCGCCAGCGGTCAGACAGGGGGCGCGAAAGCTTTCTTT. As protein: CASGQTGGAKAFF.

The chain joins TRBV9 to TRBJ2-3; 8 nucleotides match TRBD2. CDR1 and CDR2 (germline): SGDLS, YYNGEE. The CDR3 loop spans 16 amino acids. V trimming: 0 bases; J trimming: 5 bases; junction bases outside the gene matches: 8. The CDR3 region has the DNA TGTGCCAGCAGCGTAGCCCCGGGAGGGCCTGGAGATACGCAGTATTTT. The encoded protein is CASSVAPGGPGDTQYF.

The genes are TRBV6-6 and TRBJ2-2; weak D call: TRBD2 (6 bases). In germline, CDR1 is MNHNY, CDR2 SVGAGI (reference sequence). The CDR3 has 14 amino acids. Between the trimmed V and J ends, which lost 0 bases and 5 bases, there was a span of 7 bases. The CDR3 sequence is CASSYSTSTGELFF. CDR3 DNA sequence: TGTGCCAGCAGTTACTCGACTAGTACCGGGGAGCTGTTTTTT.

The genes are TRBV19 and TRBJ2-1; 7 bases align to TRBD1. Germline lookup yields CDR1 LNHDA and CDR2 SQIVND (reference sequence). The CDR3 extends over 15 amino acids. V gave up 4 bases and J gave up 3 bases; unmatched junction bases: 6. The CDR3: CASSTTGDLYNEQFF. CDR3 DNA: TGTGCCAGTAGTACCACAGGGGACCTCTACAATGAGCAGTTCTTC.

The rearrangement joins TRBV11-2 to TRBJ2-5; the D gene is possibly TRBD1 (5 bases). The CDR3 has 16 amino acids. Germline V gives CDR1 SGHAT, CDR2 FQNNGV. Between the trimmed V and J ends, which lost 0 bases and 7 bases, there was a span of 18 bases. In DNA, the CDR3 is TGTGCCAGCAGCTTAGAGACAGACAGTCCATTAGGGACCCAGTACTTC. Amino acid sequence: CASSLETDSPLGTQYF.

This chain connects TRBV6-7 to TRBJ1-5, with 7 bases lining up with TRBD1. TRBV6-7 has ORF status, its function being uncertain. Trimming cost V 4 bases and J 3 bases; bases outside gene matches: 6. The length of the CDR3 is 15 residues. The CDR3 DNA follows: TGTGCCAGCAGTTCTCCGGGACAGCCCAATCAGCCCCAGCATTTT. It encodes CASSSPGQPNQPQHF.

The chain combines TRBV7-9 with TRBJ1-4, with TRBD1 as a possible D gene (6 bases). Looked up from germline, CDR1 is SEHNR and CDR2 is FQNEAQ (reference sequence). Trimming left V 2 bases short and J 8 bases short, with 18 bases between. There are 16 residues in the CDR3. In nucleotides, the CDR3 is TGTGCCAGCAGCTTAAGGGGTGGGGGGGCCGAGGAAAAACTGTTTTTT. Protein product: CASSLRGGGAEEKLFF. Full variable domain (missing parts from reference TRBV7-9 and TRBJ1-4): DTGVSQNPRHKITKRGQNVTFRCDPISEHNRLYWYRQTLGQGPEFLTYFQNEAQLEKSRLLSDRFSAERPKGSFSTLEIQRTEQGDSAMYLCASSLRGGGAEEKLFFGSGTQLSVL.

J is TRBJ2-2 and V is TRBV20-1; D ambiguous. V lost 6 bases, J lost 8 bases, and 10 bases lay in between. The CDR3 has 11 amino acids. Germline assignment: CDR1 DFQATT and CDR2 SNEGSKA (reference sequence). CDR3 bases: TGCAGTGCCGAGGTCTATGGGGAGCTGTTTTTT. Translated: CSAEVYGELFF.

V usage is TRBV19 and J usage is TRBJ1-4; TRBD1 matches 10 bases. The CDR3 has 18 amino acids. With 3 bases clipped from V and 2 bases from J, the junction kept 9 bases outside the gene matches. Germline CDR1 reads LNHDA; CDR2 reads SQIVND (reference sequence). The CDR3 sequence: CASSMGQGILGTNEKLFF. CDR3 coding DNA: TGTGCCAGTAGTATGGGACAGGGGATCTTGGGGACTAATGAAAAACTGTTTTTT.

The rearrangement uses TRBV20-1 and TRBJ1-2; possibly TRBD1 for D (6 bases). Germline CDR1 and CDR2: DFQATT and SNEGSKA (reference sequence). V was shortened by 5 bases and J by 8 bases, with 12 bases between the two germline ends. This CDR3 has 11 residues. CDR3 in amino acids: CSAFPGAGYTF. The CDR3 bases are TGCAGTGCTTTTCCAGGGGCAGGCTACACCTTC.

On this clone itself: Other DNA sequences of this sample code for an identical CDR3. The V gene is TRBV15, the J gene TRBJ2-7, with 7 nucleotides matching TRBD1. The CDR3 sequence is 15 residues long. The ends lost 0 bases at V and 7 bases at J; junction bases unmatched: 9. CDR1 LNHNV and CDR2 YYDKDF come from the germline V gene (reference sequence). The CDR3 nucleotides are TGTGCCACCAGCAGAGATGGTCGACAGGGCGGGGAGCAGTACTTC. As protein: CATSRDGRQGGEQYF.

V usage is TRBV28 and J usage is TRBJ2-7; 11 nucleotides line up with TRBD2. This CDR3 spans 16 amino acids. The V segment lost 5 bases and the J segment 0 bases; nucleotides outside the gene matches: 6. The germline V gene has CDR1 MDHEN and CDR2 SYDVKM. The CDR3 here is CASSPPGTSGSYEQYF. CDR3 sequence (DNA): TGTGCCAGCAGTCCTCCCGGGACTAGCGGCTCCTACGAGCAGTACTTC.

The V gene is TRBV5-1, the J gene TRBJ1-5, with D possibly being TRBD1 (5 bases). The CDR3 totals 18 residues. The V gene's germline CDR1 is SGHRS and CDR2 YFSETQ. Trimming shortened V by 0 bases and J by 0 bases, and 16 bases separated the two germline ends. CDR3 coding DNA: TGCGCCAGCAGCTTGGGACAGAGAGGACCCGATAGCAATCAGCCCCAGCATTTT. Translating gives CASSLGQRGPDSNQPQHF.